This is a list of T cell receptor beta chains from one sample in a study of T cells in Graves' hyperthyroidism and ophthalmopathy. TCRdb reprocessed the multiplex PCR reads via MiXCR and lists one record per CDR3 protein. Of some 360,000 distinct CDR3 sequences in the sample, around 18% are singletons; the top ten hold about a sixth. Material for sequencing was blood. Receptors were obtained from a woman in her forties with Graves' ophthalmopathy. Both conserved end residues are part of each CDR3. The D gene is left open where the match is weak. Expanded clones are given a class, and other clones once, few, many or no size at all.

V gene,J gene,clone size,D gene,CDR3 length,CDR3 protein,CDR3 DNA
TRBV12-3/TRBV12-4,TRBJ2-2,many,TRBD1,18,CASSNRLQGMRDTGELFF,TGTGCCAGCAGTAACAGGCTACAGGGGATGAGGGACACCGGGGAGCTGTTTTTT
TRBV6-1,TRBJ2-2,many,NA,15,CASSRGGVGNGELFF,TGTGCCAGCAGTAGGGGGGGAGTTGGTAACGGGGAGCTGTTTTTT
TRBV4-3,TRBJ2-7,many,TRBD2,17,CASSQDWTSGFSYKQYF,TGCGCCAGCAGCCAAGATTGGACTAGCGGATTTTCCTACAAGCAGTACTTC
TRBV7-6,TRBJ2-7,many,TRBD1,15,CASSQNRDRGNEQYF,TGTGCCAGCAGCCAAAATAGGGACAGGGGGAACGAGCAGTACTTC
TRBV27,TRBJ2-7,many,NA,17,CASSLKVPLASDYEQYF,TGTGCCAGCAGTTTAAAGGTTCCTCTGGCGTCCGACTACGAGCAGTACTTC
TRBV2,TRBJ1-5,many,TRBD1,20,CASSEGQGGSGRYSNQPQHF,TGTGCCAGCAGTGAGGGACAGGGCGGTTCAGGACGATATAGCAATCAGCCCCAGCATTTT
TRBV7-8,TRBJ2-2,many,NA,13,CASSPLEAGELFF,TGTGCCAGCAGCCCCCTTGAGGCCGGGGAGCTGTTTTTT
TRBV20-1,TRBJ2-2,many,NA,12,CSAGTPTGELFF,TGCAGTGCCGGGACGCCAACCGGGGAGCTGTTTTTT
TRBV4-1,TRBJ2-7,many,NA,14,CASSQEPSSYEQYF,TGCGCCAGCAGCCAAGAGCCCTCTAGCTACGAGCAGTACTTC
TRBV7-2,TRBJ2-2,many,NA,14,CASSLAGFTGELFF,TGTGCCAGCAGCTTAGCGGGTTTCACCGGGGAGCTGTTTTTT
TRBV28,TRBJ2-5,many,TRBD2,13,CARGLVAKETQYF,TGTGCCAGGGGACTAGTGGCAAAAGAGACCCAGTACTTC
TRBV6-2/TRBV6-3,TRBJ2-5,many,TRBD1,15,CASVKDRGFEETQYF,TGTGCCAGCGTTAAAGACAGGGGGTTTGAAGAGACCCAGTACTTC
TRBV12-3/TRBV12-4,TRBJ2-4,many,NA,13,CASRLGGTNIQYF,TGTGCCAGCCGATTAGGGGGGACGAACATTCAGTACTTC
TRBV12-3/TRBV12-4,TRBJ1-1,many,NA,15,CASSARDHPIGEAFF,TGTGCCAGCAGTGCTCGGGACCACCCAATAGGTGAAGCTTTCTTT
TRBV20-1,TRBJ2-5,many,TRBD2,15,CSARELAGVRETQYF,TGCAGTGCTAGAGAACTAGCGGGAGTGAGGGAGACCCAGTACTTC
TRBV7-8,TRBJ2-7,many,TRBD2,14,CASSPVAGVKEQYF,TGTGCCAGCAGCCCCGTTGCGGGAGTGAAGGAGCAGTACTTC
TRBV20-1,TRBJ2-5,many,TRBD2,13,CSAEREGRETQYF,TGCAGTGCTGAGCGGGAGGGCCGAGAGACCCAGTACTTC
TRBV9,TRBJ2-3,many,NA,15,CASSDSGDSTDTQYF,TGTGCCAGCAGCGACAGCGGAGATAGCACAGATACGCAGTATTTT
TRBV9,TRBJ2-5,few,TRBD1,13,CASSRDSWETQYF,TGTGCCAGCAGCCGGGACAGTTGGGAGACCCAGTACTTC
TRBV19,TRBJ2-2,few,TRBD2,17,CASSPLDSSGSRRELFF,TGTGCCAGTAGTCCCCTGGACTCTAGCGGGAGCCGTCGGGAGCTGTTTTTT
TRBV6-5,TRBJ2-2,few,NA,14,CASSYKTGAGELFF,TGTGCCAGCAGTTACAAGACTGGCGCCGGGGAGCTGTTTTTT
TRBV7-9,TRBJ1-5,many,NA,14,CASSLTGLDQPQHF,TGTGCCAGCAGCTTAACAGGGCTTGATCAGCCCCAGCATTTT
TRBV6-1,TRBJ1-5,many,NA,16,CASSRKKDGNNQPQHF,TGTGCCAGCAGTCGAAAGAAGGACGGTAACAATCAGCCCCAGCATTTT
TRBV10-1,TRBJ2-7,many,NA,15,CASSGNPDKPYEQYF,TGCGCCAGCAGTGGAAACCCGGACAAACCGTACGAGCAGTACTTC
TRBV6-1,TRBJ2-2,many,NA,13,CASSAGVTGELFF,TGTGCCAGCAGTGCCGGGGTCACCGGGGAGCTGTTTTTT
TRBV12-3/TRBV12-4,TRBJ2-7,many,NA,12,CASSRLNGEQYF,TGTGCCAGCAGCCGTCTCAATGGCGAGCAGTACTTC
TRBV6-2/TRBV6-3,TRBJ2-7,many,TRBD1,11,CASSPGTDEYF,TGTGCCAGCAGTCCAGGGACAGATGAATACTTC
TRBV11-2,TRBJ1-2,many,NA,13,CASSSLRADGYTF,TGTGCCAGCAGCTCCCTTAGGGCGGATGGCTACACCTTC
TRBV15,TRBJ1-2,many,TRBD1,14,CATSRPGQGNGYTF,TGTGCCACCAGCCGCCCGGGACAGGGCAATGGCTACACCTTC
TRBV30,TRBJ2-2,many,NA,13,CAWTRVGTGELFF,TGTGCCTGGACCAGGGTTGGCACCGGGGAGCTGTTTTTT
TRBV7-9,TRBJ1-2,many,TRBD1,15,CASSRTGTANYGYTF,TGTGCCAGCAGCCGAACCGGGACAGCTAACTATGGCTACACCTTC
TRBV30,TRBJ2-7,many,NA,16,CAWSAPARAGDYEQYF,TGTGCCTGGAGTGCCCCCGCCCGGGCAGGTGACTACGAGCAGTACTTC
TRBV10-3,TRBJ1-1,NA,NA,16,CAISESIPGVGTEAFF,TGTGCCATCAGTGAGTCGATCCCGGGAGTCGGCACTGAAGCTTTCTTT
TRBV12-3/TRBV12-4,TRBJ2-5,many,NA,14,CASGANRVGETQYF,TGTGCCAGCGGGGCTAACAGGGTAGGAGAGACCCAGTACTTC